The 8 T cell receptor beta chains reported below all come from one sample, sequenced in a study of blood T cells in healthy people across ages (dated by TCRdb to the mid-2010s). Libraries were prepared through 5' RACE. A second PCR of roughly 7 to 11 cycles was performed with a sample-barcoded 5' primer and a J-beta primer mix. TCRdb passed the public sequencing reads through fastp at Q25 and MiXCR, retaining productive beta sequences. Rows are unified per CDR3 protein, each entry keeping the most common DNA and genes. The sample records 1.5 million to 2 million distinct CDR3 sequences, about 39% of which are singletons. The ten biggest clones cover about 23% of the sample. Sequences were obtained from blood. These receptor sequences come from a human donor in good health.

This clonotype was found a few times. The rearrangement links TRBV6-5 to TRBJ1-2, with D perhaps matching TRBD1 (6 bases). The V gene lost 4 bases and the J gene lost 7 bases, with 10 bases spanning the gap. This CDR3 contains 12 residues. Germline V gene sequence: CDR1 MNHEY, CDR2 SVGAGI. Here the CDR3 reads CASSSRGAGYTF. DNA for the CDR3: TGTGCCAGCAGTTCCAGGGGAGCTGGCTACACCTTC.

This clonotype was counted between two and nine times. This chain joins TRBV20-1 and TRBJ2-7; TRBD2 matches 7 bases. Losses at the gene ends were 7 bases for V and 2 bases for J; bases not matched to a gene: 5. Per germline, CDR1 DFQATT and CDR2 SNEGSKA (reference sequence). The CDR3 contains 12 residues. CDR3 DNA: TGCAGTGGCCGGGGGGACGCCTACGAGCAGTACTTC. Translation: CSGRGDAYEQYF.

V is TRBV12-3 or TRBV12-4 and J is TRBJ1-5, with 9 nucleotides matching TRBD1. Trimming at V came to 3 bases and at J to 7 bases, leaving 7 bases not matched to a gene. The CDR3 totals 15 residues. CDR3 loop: CASSFARTGDQPQHF. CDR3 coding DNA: TGTGCCAGCAGTTTCGCGAGGACAGGGGACCAGCCCCAGCATTTT.

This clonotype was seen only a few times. CDR3 region: CASSYSLEGGGYNEQFF. CDR3 nucleotide sequence: TGTGCCAGCAGTTACTCCCTAGAGGGGGGAGGCTACAATGAGCAGTTCTTC. The gene calls are TRBV6-6 and TRBJ2-1; D tentatively fits TRBD1 or TRBD2 (6 bases each). Trimming pared 0 bases from V and 3 bases from J, leaving 15 bases between. The CDR3 has 17 residues. CDR1 is MNHNY, CDR2 SVGAGI, per germline (reference sequence).

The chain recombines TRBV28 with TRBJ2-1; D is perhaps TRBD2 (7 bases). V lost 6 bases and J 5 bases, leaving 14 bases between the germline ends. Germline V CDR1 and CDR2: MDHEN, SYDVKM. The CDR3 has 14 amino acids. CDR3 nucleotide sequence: TGTGCCAGCAGCGGGGGGCAGAAAAACAATGAGCAGTTCTTC. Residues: CASSGGQKNNEQFF.

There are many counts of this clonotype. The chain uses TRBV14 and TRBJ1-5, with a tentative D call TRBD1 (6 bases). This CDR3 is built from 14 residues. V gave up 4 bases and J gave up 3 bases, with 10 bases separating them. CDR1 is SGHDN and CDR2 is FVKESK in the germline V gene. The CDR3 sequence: CASSPRGNNQPQHF. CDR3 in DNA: TGTGCCAGCAGCCCCAGGGGAAACAATCAGCCCCAGCATTTT.

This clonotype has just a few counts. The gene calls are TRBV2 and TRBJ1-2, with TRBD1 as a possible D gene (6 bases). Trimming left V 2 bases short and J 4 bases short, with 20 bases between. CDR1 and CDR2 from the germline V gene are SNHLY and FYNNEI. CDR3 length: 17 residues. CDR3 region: CASSERGTGRLGYGYTF. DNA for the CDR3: TGTGCCAGCAGTGAAAGGGGAACAGGGAGATTGGGCTATGGCTACACCTTC.

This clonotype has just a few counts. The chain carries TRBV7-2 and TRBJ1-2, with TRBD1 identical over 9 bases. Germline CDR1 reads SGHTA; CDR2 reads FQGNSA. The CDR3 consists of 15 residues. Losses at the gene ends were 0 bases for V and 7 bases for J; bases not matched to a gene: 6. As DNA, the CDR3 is TGTGCCAGCAGCTTAGCTGAGACAGGGGGTATTGGCTACACCTTC. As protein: CASSLAETGGIGYTF.